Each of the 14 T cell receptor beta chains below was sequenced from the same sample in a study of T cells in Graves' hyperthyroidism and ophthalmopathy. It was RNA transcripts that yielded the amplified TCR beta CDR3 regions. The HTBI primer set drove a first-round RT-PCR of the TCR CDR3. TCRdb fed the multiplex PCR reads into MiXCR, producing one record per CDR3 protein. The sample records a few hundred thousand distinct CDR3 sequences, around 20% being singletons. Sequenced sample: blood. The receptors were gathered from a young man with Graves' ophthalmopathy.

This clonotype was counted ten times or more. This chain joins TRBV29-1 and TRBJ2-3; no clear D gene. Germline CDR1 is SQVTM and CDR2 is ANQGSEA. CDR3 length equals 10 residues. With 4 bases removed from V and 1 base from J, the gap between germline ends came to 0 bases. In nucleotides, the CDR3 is TGCAGCGTTGGCACAGATACGCAGTATTTT. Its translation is CSVGTDTQYF.

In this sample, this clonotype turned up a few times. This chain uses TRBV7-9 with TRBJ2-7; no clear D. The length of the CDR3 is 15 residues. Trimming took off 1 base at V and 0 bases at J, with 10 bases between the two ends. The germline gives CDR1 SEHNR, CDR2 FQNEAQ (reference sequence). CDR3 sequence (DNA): TGTGCCAGCAGCTTAGGGGCAGCAATCTCCTACGAGCAGTACTTC. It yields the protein CASSLGAAISYEQYF. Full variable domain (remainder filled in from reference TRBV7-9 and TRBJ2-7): DTGVSQNPRHKITKRGQNVTFRCDPISEHNRLYWYRQTLGQGPEFLTYFQNEAQLEKSRLLSDRFSAERPKGSFSTLEIQRTEQGDSAMYLCASSLGAAISYEQYFGPGTRLTVT.

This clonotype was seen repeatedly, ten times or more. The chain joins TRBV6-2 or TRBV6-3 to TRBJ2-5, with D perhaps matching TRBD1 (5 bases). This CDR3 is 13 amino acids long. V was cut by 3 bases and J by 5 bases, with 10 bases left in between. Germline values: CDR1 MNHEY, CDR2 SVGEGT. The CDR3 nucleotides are TGTGCCAGCAGTTATCAGGGTGGGGAGACCCAGTACTTC. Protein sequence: CASSYQGGETQYF.

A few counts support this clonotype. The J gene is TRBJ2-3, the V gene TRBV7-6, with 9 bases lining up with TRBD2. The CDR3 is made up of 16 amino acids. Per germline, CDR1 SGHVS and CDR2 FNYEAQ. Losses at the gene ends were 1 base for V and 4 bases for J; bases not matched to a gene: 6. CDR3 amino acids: CASSLGGAGGSDTQYF. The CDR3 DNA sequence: TGTGCCAGCAGCTTAGGAGGTGCGGGGGGGTCAGATACGCAGTATTTT.

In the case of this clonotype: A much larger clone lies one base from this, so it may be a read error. Written as DNA, the CDR3 is TGTGCCACCAGTGAAGGCCTAGATACGCAGCATTTT. The encoded protein is CATSEGLDTQHF. The rearrangement joins TRBV24-1 to TRBJ2-3; D gene unclear. The J call may be faulty, since TRBJ1-5 better matches the DNA end. The CDR3 is made up of 12 amino acids. Germline V gene lookup returns CDR1 KGHDR and CDR2 SFDVKD.

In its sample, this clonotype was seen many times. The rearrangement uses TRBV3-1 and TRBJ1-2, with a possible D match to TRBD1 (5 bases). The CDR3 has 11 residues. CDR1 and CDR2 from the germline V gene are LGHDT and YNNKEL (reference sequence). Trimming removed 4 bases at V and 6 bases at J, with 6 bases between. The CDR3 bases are TGTGCCAGCAGCCCAGGGAATGGCTACACCTTC. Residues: CASSPGNGYTF.

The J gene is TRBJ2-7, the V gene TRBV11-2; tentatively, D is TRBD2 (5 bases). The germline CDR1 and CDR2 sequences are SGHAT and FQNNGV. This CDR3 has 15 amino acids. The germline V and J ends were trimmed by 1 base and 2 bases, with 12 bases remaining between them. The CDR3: CASSLGRLNTYEQYF. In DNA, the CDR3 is TGTGCCAGCAGCTTAGGACGACTAAATACCTACGAGCAGTACTTC.

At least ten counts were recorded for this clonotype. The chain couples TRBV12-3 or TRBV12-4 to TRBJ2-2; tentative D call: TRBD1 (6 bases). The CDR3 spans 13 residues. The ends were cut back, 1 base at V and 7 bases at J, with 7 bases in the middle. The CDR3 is CASSLVGHGELFF. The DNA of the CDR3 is TGTGCCAGCAGTTTAGTGGGACACGGGGAGCTGTTTTTT.

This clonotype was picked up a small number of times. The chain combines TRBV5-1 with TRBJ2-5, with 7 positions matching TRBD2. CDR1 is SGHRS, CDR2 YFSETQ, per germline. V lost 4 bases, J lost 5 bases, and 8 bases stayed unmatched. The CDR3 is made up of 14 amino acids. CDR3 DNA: TGCGCCAGCAGCAAGGCGGGGGTGGCGGAGACCCAGTACTTC. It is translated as CASSKAGVAETQYF. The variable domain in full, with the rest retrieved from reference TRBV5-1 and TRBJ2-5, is KAGVTQTPRYLIKTRGQQVTLSCSPISGHRSVSWYQQTPGQGLQFLFEYFSETQRNKGNFPGRFSGRQFSNSRSEMNVSTLELGDSALYLCASSKAGVAETQYFGPGTRLLVL.

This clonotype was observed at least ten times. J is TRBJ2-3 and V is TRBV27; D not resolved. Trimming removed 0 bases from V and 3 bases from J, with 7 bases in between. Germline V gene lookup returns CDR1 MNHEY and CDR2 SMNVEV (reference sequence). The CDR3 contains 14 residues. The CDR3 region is CASSLSFGTDTQYF. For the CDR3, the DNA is TGTGCCAGCAGTTTATCGTTCGGGACAGATACGCAGTATTTT.

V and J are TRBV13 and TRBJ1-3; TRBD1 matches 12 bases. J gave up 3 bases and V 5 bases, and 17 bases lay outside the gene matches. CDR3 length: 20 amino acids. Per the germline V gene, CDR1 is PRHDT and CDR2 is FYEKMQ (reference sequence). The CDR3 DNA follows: TGTGCCAGCAGCGTCAAGGGACGGGACAGGGGGCGATTTGGTGGAAACACCATATATTTT. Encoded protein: CASSVKGRDRGRFGGNTIYF.

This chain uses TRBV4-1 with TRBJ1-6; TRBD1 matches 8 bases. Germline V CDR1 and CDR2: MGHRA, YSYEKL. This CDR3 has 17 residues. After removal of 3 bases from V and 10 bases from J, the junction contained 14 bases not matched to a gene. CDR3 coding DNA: TGCGCCAGCAGCCAGGTTACGGACAGGGCATGGGGGTCACCCCTCCACTTT. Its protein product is CASSQVTDRAWGSPLHF.

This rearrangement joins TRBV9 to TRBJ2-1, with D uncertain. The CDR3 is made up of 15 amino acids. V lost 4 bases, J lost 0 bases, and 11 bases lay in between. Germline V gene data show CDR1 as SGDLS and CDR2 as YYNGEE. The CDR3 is CASSYLGSSYNEQFF. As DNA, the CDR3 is TGTGCCAGCAGCTACCTCGGTAGCTCCTACAATGAGCAGTTCTTC.

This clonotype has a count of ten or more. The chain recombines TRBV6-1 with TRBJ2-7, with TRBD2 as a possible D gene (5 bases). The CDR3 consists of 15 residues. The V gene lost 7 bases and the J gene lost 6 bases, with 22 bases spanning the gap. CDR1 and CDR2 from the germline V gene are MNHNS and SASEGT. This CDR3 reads CASIMLEGSGGEQYF. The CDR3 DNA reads TGTGCCAGCATCATGCTAGAGGGAAGTGGTGGCGAGCAGTACTTC.